The sequence of this T cell receptor (beta chain) was determined in a study of cytomegalovirus exposure and HLA in healthy donors. Broader study findings: Cytomegalovirus association was listed for 164 TCR beta chains. Indistinguishability led to the exclusion of some V segments, TRBV6-2 and TRBV6-3 included. Later analysis associated a missense DCLRE1C variant with TCR beta V- and J-gene trimming.

CDR3 length equals 15 residues. With V trimmed by 3 bases and J by 7 bases, 2 bases remained unmatched. Germline CDR1 SGHRS, CDR2 YFSETQ. Primers: 60 Vbeta forward and 13 Jbeta reverse. TCRdb's table, derived via immunoSEQ multiplex PCR, lists solely in-frame clones and lacks some. The table shows 90,000 or so clones, with roughly 70% occurring only once. This clone was detected a few times. The antigen is undetermined. The chain employs TRBV5-1 and TRBJ2-2; 14 bases are a match to TRBD2. This TCR was sampled from a man between 45 and 60 years old in good health and CMV-seronegative. Material for sequencing was PBMCs. The CDR3 loop is CASSSGLAGGGELFF. The DNA of the CDR3 is TGCGCCAGCAGCTCCGGACTAGCGGGGGGCGGGGAGCTGTTTTTT. Looking up the rest from reference TRBV5-1 and TRBJ2-2 gives the full variable domain: KAGVTQTPRYLIKTRGQQVTLSCSPISGHRSVSWYQQTPGQGLQFLFEYFSETQRNKGNFPGRFSGRQFSNSRSEMNVSTLELGDSALYLCASSSGLAGGGELFFGEGSRLTVL.